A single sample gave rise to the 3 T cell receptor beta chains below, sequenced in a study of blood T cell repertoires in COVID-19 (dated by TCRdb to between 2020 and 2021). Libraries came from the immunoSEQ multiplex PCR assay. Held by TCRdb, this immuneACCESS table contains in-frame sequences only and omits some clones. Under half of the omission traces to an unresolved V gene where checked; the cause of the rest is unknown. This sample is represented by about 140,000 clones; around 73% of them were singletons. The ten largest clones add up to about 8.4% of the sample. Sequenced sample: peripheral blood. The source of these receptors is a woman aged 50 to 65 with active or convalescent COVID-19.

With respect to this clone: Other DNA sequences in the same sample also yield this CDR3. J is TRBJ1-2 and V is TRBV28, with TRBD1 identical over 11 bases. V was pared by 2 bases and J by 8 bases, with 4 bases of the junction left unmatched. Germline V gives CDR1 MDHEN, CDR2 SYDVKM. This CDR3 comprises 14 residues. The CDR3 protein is CASSLVGTGGGYTF. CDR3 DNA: TGTGCCAGCAGTTTAGTCGGGACAGGGGGGGGCTACACCTTC.

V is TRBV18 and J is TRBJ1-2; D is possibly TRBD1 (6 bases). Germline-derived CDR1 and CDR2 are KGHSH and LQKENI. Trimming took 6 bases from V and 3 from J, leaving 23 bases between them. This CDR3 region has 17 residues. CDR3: CASSHQPLTGTYYGYTF. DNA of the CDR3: TGTGCCAGCTCCCACCAACCCCTTACAGGGACCTACTATGGCTACACCTTC.

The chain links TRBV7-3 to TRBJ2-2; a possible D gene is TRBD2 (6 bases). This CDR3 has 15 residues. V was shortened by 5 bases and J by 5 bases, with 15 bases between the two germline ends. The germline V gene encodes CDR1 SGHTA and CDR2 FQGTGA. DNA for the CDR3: TGTGCCAGCAGCACCCGTGTCGGGGGTACCGGGGAGCTGTTTTTT. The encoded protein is CASSTRVGGTGELFF.